These 12 T cell receptor beta chains originate from one sample sequenced in a study of T cell changes during pregnancy in multiple sclerosis (dated by TCRdb to about 2019). Libraries were constructed by the immunoSEQ multiplex PCR assay. Here the immuneACCESS table is served through TCRdb, limited to in-frame sequences with V and J called. Missing clones are a known gap in these copies; in checked studies unresolved V genes cover under half, and the rest lacks a known reason. The sample data list 70,000 to 80,000 clones, and approximately 86% of these were observed just once. Approximately 3.4% of the sample goes to the ten largest clones. Sample: peripheral blood, taken before pregnancy. These receptors originate from a female donor with multiple sclerosis, enrolled in a pregnancy study.

The chain uses TRBV4-3 and TRBJ1-1, with a tentative D call TRBD1 (5 bases). V lost 4 bases to trimming and J lost 4 bases, with 16 bases between them. CDR3 length equals 15 residues. Looked up from germline, CDR1 is LGHNA and CDR2 is YSLEER. The DNA for the CDR3 is TGCGCCAGCAGCCCTTCTGGGGCGGGGGGCACTGAAGCTTTCTTT. Its protein is CASSPSGAGGTEAFF.

The rearrangement joins TRBV7-2 to TRBJ1-5; D call uncertain. Germline CDR1 reads SGHTA; CDR2 reads FQGNSA. The CDR3 consists of 13 residues. V shed 3 bases and J shed 0 bases, with 3 bases lying between them. CDR3 bases: TGTGCCAGCAGCTTCTCTAGCAATCAGCCCCAGCATTTT. Residues: CASSFSSNQPQHF.

The CDR3 region is CASSALGGLAGPGTDTQYF. The CDR3 DNA reads TGTGCCAGCAGCGCCCTAGGGGGACTAGCGGGACCAGGCACAGATACGCAGTATTTT. The rearrangement links TRBV21-1 to TRBJ2-3; the listed D gene, TRBD2, was not tested against the DNA. TRBV21-1 is recorded as a pseudogene. The CDR3 has 19 amino acids.

The chain is built from TRBV7-9 and TRBJ1-5, with D tentatively TRBD1 (6 bases). CDR1 is SEHNR, CDR2 FQNEAQ, per germline (reference sequence). The CDR3 spans 14 residues. Trimming left V 7 bases short and J 9 bases short, with 19 bases between. The DNA of the CDR3 is TGTGCCAGCACCCACGGGGCAGGGGAGAGGCCCCAGCATTTT. Protein product: CASTHGAGERPQHF.

The V gene is TRBV7-2, the J gene TRBJ2-7, with 12 bases lining up with TRBD2. The CDR3 covers 15 residues. V lost 5 bases to trimming and J lost 3 bases; unmatched junction nucleotides: 5. Germline CDR1 reads SGHTA; CDR2 reads FQGNSA. The CDR3: CASSPRLAGVYEQYF. CDR3 sequence (DNA): TGTGCCAGCAGCCCCCGACTAGCGGGAGTCTACGAGCAGTACTTC.

V and J are TRBV28 and TRBJ1-5; possibly TRBD1 for D (6 bases). V was cut by 4 bases and J by 0 bases, with 7 bases left in between. From germline, CDR1 is MDHEN and CDR2 SYDVKM. The CDR3 runs to 14 residues. The CDR3 sequence: CASSWTVSNQPQHF. DNA for the CDR3: TGTGCCAGCAGTTGGACAGTTAGCAATCAGCCCCAGCATTTT.

J is TRBJ1-5 and V is TRBV5-1; 7 bases match TRBD1. The CDR3 is made up of 15 amino acids. V lost 3 bases to trimming and J lost 0 bases; unmatched junction nucleotides: 3. Germline loops: CDR1 SGHRS, CDR2 YFSETQ. The CDR3 spells CASSSGTVSNQPQHF. The CDR3 DNA reads as TGCGCCAGCAGCTCCGGGACAGTTAGCAATCAGCCCCAGCATTTT.

This clone was seen more than once but under ten times. This sequence joins TRBV30 and TRBJ1-6; 7 bases are shared with TRBD1. This CDR3 spans 11 amino acids. V shed 5 bases and J 15 bases; nucleotides not matched to a gene: 7. The germline gives CDR1 GTSNPN, CDR2 SVGIG (reference sequence). CDR3 loop: CAWEGAGDLHF. In DNA form, the CDR3 reads TGTGCCTGGGAGGGGGCTGGCGACCTCCACTTT.

This clone was picked up one time. The chain recombines TRBV14 with TRBJ1-4; perhaps TRBD1 as D (5 bases). The CDR3 consists of 18 residues. Germline V gives CDR1 SGHDN, CDR2 FVKESK. Trimming took off 1 base at V and 0 bases at J, with 15 bases between the two ends. CDR3 in amino acids: CASSQARALFATNEKLFF. In DNA form, the CDR3 reads TGTGCCAGCAGCCAAGCCAGGGCCCTTTTTGCAACTAATGAAAAACTGTTTTTT. The complete variable domain, with remaining parts taken from reference TRBV14 and TRBJ1-4, reads EAGVTQFPSHSVIEKGQTVTLRCDPISGHDNLYWYRRVMGKEIKFLLHFVKESKQDESGMPNNRFLAERTGGTYSTLKVQPAELEDSGVYFCASSQARALFATNEKLFFGSGTQLSVL.

The sample holds one count of this clone. CDR3 nucleotide sequence: TGTGCCAGCAGCTTGGGGCCCCTTCGGACAGGGCGAGCCAACTACGAGCAGTACTTC. It encodes CASSLGPLRTGRANYEQYF. J is TRBJ2-7 and V is TRBV5-8; 8 nucleotides align to TRBD1. Per the germline V gene, CDR1 is SGHTS and CDR2 is YDEGEE. The CDR3 extends over 19 amino acids. Trimming removed 0 bases from V and 3 bases from J; junction bases left unmatched: 17.

This sequence joins TRBV9 and TRBJ1-2; 10 positions agree with TRBD1. The V gene end was trimmed by 4 bases and the J gene end by 6 bases; junction bases not matched to a gene: 3. Germline lookup yields CDR1 SGDLS and CDR2 YYNGEE. The CDR3 extends over 13 amino acids. The CDR3 bases are TGTGCCAGCAGCTCCGGACAGGGGGATGGCTACACCTTC. As protein: CASSSGQGDGYTF. The variable domain in full, completed from reference TRBV9 and TRBJ1-2, reads DSGVTQTPKHLITATGQRVTLRCSPRSGDLSVYWYQQSLDQGLQFLIQYYNGEERAKGNILERFSAQQFPDLHSELNLSSLELGDSALYFCASSSGQGDGYTFGSGTRLTVV.

The V and J genes are TRBV18 and TRBJ2-7; a possible D gene is TRBD2 (6 bases). This CDR3 comprises 14 residues. V gave up 5 bases and J gave up 3 bases, with 14 bases separating them. Germline CDR1 is KGHSH and CDR2 is LQKENI. CDR3 bases: TGTGCCAGCTCAGGGAAGGAGGGAAACTACGAGCAGTACTTC. This codes for CASSGKEGNYEQYF.